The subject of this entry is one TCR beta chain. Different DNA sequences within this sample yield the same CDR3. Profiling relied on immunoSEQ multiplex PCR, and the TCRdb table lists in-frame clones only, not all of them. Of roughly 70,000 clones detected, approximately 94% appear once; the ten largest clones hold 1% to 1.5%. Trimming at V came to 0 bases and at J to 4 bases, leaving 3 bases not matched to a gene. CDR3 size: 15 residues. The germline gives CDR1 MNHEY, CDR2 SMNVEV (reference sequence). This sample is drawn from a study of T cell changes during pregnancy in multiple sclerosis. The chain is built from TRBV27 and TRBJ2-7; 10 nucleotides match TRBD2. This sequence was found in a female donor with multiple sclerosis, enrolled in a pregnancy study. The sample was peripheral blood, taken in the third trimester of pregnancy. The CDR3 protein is CASSLSSSGRYEQYF. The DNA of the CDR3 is TGTGCCAGCAGTTTATCCTCTAGCGGGAGATACGAGCAGTACTTC.